This TCR beta chain was observed in a study of a mutant IDH1 vaccine in newly diagnosed glioma (dated by TCRdb to about 2021). Looking at the study overall: Patients received eight vaccinations in weeks 1, 3, 5, 7, 11, 15, 19 and 23, corresponding to visits V03 through V10. In the chemotherapy-containing groups, vaccination started alongside temozolomide cycles, whereas in patients who had radiotherapy alone it started 4-6 weeks after radiotherapy. Of the roughly 33 treated patients, approximately 62% were male and 37.5% were female, and the mean age was approximately 39 years. Before enrollment, patients had received standard therapy of radiotherapy alone, temozolomide alone, or radiochemotherapy with temozolomide; most received the combination. Peripheral blood was drawn at six visits: V03 (baseline), V05, V07, V10, V12 and V13. Longitudinal TCRB deep sequencing was done for fewer than 30 treated patients, wherever samples were available for exploratory analyses.

Inclusive of the bounding cysteine and phenylalanine, the CDR3 is 15 residues long. Only the CDR3 DNA stays, 45 bases, in frame from base 1. CDR1 and CDR2 (SGHNT, YYREEE) derive from the germline V gene (reference sequence). Germline trimming: 0 bases from V, 1 base from J; junction bases outside gene matches: 3. The full study reports these points: The authors noted that analyses of patient blood samples could not be reproduced because of sample limitations. Availability determined which PBMC samples were chosen for TCRB deep sequencing. No apparent relationship was observed between pseudoprogression and alterations in the top peripheral T cell clonotypes detected by TCRB sequencing. Immune responses induced by the vaccine were seen in more than 85% of patients across multiple MHC alleles.

This clone was found a few times. No cognate antigen has been identified for it. No quality values exist for individual bases; no much larger clone is one base distant. What this sample's time point label stands for: week 11, during vaccination. Each vaccine dose was 300 ug of a 20-mer mutant IDH1 peptide in Montanide, given subcutaneously with topical imiquimod. All donors had newly diagnosed IDH1-mutant astrocytomas of WHO grade 3 or 4 that showed loss of nuclear ATRX. The samples were drawn from NOA16, a multicentre, single-arm, open-label phase I trial in Germany that tested a mutant IDH1 peptide vaccine in humans for the first time. Genomic DNA for TCRB sequencing was extracted from EDTA blood using the DNeasy Blood and Tissue Kit. Library generation was performed with the immunoSEQ multiplex PCR assay. Rearranged TCR beta chain sequences were amplified with the hsTCRB Kit following the manufacturer's protocol. An Illumina MiSeq was used to sequence the TCRB libraries. In the authors' own workflow: The kit vendor's proprietary platform handled demultiplexing, trimming and gene mapping. Held by TCRdb, this immuneACCESS table contains in-frame sequences only and omits some clones. Under half of the omission traces to an unresolved V gene where checked; the cause of the rest is unknown. The DNA gave D and trimming, while V, J and clone size come from that table. Recorded for this sample are about 60,000 clones; roughly 80% of them occurred a single time. About 3.7% of the sample belongs to the ten largest clones.

The receptor was isolated from a man aged 25 to 40 with glioma. The sequences come from PBMCs, collected from a glioma patient whose treatment included an IDH1 peptide vaccine. The rearranged chain carries TRBV5-4 and TRBJ1-1, and 7 bases in between align with TRBD1. The CDR3 loop reads CASSLGTGANTEAFF. The DNA sequence follows: TGTGCCAGCAGCTTGGGAACAGGGGCGAACACTGAAGCTTTCTTT.